What follows are 5 T cell receptor beta chains derived from one specimen sequenced in a study of cytomegalovirus exposure and HLA in healthy donors. The PCR employed 60 Vbeta primers together with 13 Jbeta primers. The table came from immunoSEQ multiplex PCR; TCRdb's copy has only in-frame clones and leaves some out. The sample shows 50,000 to 65,000 clones, roughly 74% of them seen only once. The sample comprised PBMCs. The origin of the receptors is a middle-aged woman in good health and CMV-seropositive.

The rearrangement joins TRBV27 to TRBJ2-3, with D uncertain. The CDR3 runs 15 residues. Trimming took off 3 bases at V and 1 base at J, with 11 bases between the two ends. Per the germline V gene, CDR1 is MNHEY and CDR2 is SMNVEV (reference sequence). The CDR3 DNA follows: TGTGCCAGCAGTTTGGCTCTTCCTGGCACAGATACGCAGTATTTT. This encodes CASSLALPGTDTQYF.

V usage is TRBV30 and J usage is TRBJ2-6; possible D gene TRBD1, 6 bases. The germline V gene encodes CDR1 GTSNPN and CDR2 SVGIG (reference sequence). Trimming left V 4 bases short and J 0 bases short, with 10 bases between. CDR3 length: 15 residues. The CDR3 protein is CAWKTGRSGANVLTF. The CDR3 DNA is TGTGCCTGGAAGACAGGCCGCTCTGGGGCCAACGTCCTGACTTTC.

In this sample, this clone turned up a few times. The rearrangement uses TRBV18 and TRBJ1-1, with D maybe TRBD1 (5 bases). Germline V CDR1 and CDR2: KGHSH, LQKENI. The CDR3 extends over 14 amino acids. V dropped 3 bases and J dropped 1 base, with 9 bases sitting between them. DNA of the CDR3: TGTGCCAGCTCACCTCGGGGGGAGAACACTGAAGCTTTCTTT. Its translation: CASSPRGENTEAFF.

About this clone: Different DNA sequences within this sample yield the same CDR3. The chain couples TRBV10-2 to TRBJ2-1; 10 bases match TRBD2. V trimming: 3 bases; J trimming: 6 bases; junction bases outside the gene matches: 2. Germline V CDR1 and CDR2: WSHSY, SAAADI. The length of the CDR3 is 14 residues. The CDR3 nucleotides read TGCGCCAGCAGTGAATTAGCGGGGGGCAATGAGCAGTTCTTC. Translating it yields CASSELAGGNEQFF.

The J gene is TRBJ2-7, the V gene TRBV7-9, with 9 bases that match TRBD1. The CDR3 is made up of 12 amino acids. CDR1 SEHNR and CDR2 FQNEAQ come from the germline V gene (reference sequence). V lost 5 bases and J lost 6; bases outside the gene matches: 2. For the CDR3, the DNA is TGTGCCAGCAGCCGGACAGGGGCCGAGCAGTACTTC. Translating it yields CASSRTGAEQYF.